This T cell receptor beta chain comes out of a study of T-cell reconstitution after alpha-beta-depleted transplantation in children. In its sample, this clonotype was seen a few times. The CDR3 is 13 residues long. CDR1 is MNHNY and CDR2 is SVGAGI in the germline V gene (reference sequence). Trimming removed 6 bases at V and 2 bases at J, with 11 bases between. Preparation of the TCRbeta library involved a method that used unique molecular identifiers. A single record per CDR3 protein comes from TCRdb applying MiXCR to the PCR reads. The table lists over 300,000 distinct CDR3 sequences, 10% to 13% of them singletons.

This material consisted of PBMCs from the stem cell graft donor, taken from the stem cell graft. V is TRBV6-6 and J is TRBJ2-7; a possible D gene is TRBD2 (5 bases). The clonotype was recovered from a human donor who donated a stem cell graft to a child with acute lymphoblastic leukemia. CDR3 coding DNA: TGTGCCAGCAGCTTTAGCGCGACCTACGAGCAGTACTTC. This encodes CASSFSATYEQYF.